These 26 T cell receptor beta chains share one sample of origin, sequenced in a study of T cells in Graves' hyperthyroidism and ophthalmopathy. RNA transcripts were the template for amplifying TCR beta CDR3 regions. First-round RT-PCR of the TCR CDR3 relied on the HTBI primer set. TCRdb itself ran the multiplex PCR reads through MiXCR, one entry per CDR3 protein. The data hold 600,000 to 700,000 distinct CDR3 sequences, with roughly 14% observed a single time. Sample: blood. The receptors shown here come from a woman between 35 and 50 years old with Graves' ophthalmopathy.

This sequence joins TRBV20-1 and TRBJ1-1; TRBD1 matches at 10 bases. The ends lost 0 bases at V and 6 bases at J; junction bases unmatched: 4. Germline-derived CDR1 and CDR2 are DFQATT and SNEGSKA (reference sequence). The CDR3 has 14 residues. CDR3 region: CSARDQGQGPEAFF. The CDR3 DNA sequence: TGCAGTGCTAGAGATCAGGGACAGGGGCCTGAAGCTTTCTTT.

This clonotype was picked up many times. The chain employs TRBV5-1 and TRBJ2-7; TRBD1 matches 7 bases. This CDR3 has 16 residues. Looked up from germline, CDR1 is SGHRS and CDR2 is YFSETQ. The trim removed 0 bases at V and 0 bases at J, leaving 6 bases unmatched. CDR3 sequence (DNA): TGCGCCAGCAGCTTGGCAACAGGGGCCGTCTCCTACGAGCAGTACTTC. Translating it yields CASSLATGAVSYEQYF.

This chain joins TRBV5-1 and TRBJ1-5; D is possibly TRBD1 (5 bases). Germline CDR1 reads SGHRS; CDR2 reads YFSETQ. The CDR3 runs 13 residues. Trimming removed 5 bases at V and 5 bases at J, with 11 bases between. The CDR3 protein is CASRGGVDQPQHF. For the CDR3, the DNA is TGCGCCAGCAGGGGGGGGGTGGATCAGCCCCAGCATTTT.

This clonotype turned up a few times. V is TRBV6-5 and J is TRBJ2-1, with D perhaps matching TRBD1 (5 bases). Between the trimmed V and J ends, which lost 4 bases and 2 bases, there was a span of 15 bases. The CDR3 covers 16 residues. Germline CDR1 is MNHEY and CDR2 is SVGAGI. The CDR3: CASSLRGLRPYNEQFF. The CDR3, as DNA: TGTGCCAGCAGTTTAAGGGGCTTGAGGCCCTACAATGAGCAGTTCTTC.

This clonotype was recorded at least ten times. The chain couples TRBV27 to TRBJ2-7; D possibly corresponds to TRBD1 (5 bases). Germline CDR1 MNHEY, CDR2 SMNVEV (reference sequence). This CDR3 contains 14 residues. V lost 2 bases and J lost 5, with 13 bases in between. The DNA of the CDR3 is TGTGCCAGCAGTTTAGATCCCCTCAGGGACGAGCAGTACTTC. Translating it yields CASSLDPLRDEQYF.

This clonotype was seen at least ten times. The chain recombines TRBV2 with TRBJ1-5; D unresolved. This CDR3 comprises 14 residues. Germline CDR1 is SNHLY and CDR2 is FYNNEI. V lost 7 bases and J lost 0, with 10 bases in between. The CDR3 DNA sequence: TGTGCCAGCAAGGACGTATATAGCAATCAGCCCCAGCATTTT. This encodes CASKDVYSNQPQHF.

This clonotype occurred many times. The rearrangement uses TRBV6-5 and TRBJ1-2; D is unclear. The CDR3 is 13 amino acids. The V end was cut by 1 base, the J end by 5 bases, with 8 bases between. The germline CDR1 and CDR2 sequences are MNHEY and SVGAGI. CDR3 bases: TGTGCCAGCAGTTACTGGCAGACATATGGCTACACCTTC. The encoded protein is CASSYWQTYGYTF.

At least ten counts were recorded for this clonotype. The genes are TRBV7-3 and TRBJ2-2, with D unclear. The germline V gene has CDR1 SGHTA and CDR2 FQGTGA. This CDR3 is built from 14 residues. V shed 2 bases and J shed 2 bases, with 6 bases lying between them. This CDR3 reads CASSLETNTGELFF. For the CDR3, the DNA is TGTGCCAGCAGCTTAGAGACCAACACCGGGGAGCTGTTTTTT.

This clonotype has just a few counts. The chain has TRBV20-1 and TRBJ1-5, with 8 bases lining up with TRBD1. V dropped 4 bases and J dropped 5; count of bases not matched to a gene: 10. Looked up from germline, CDR1 is DFQATT and CDR2 is SNEGSKA (reference sequence). The CDR3 totals 15 residues. In nucleotides, the CDR3 is TGCAGTGCTACCCAAATTACAGGGGGAGATCAGCCCCAGCATTTT. Residues: CSATQITGGDQPQHF.

This sequence joins TRBV11-2 and TRBJ1-1, with TRBD1 matching over 7 bases. Germline V gene data show CDR1 as SGHAT and CDR2 as FQNNGV. This CDR3 is built from 18 residues. Trimming at V came to 2 bases and at J to 0 bases, leaving 12 bases not matched to a gene. In DNA form, the CDR3 reads TGTGCCAGCAGCTTATTCACCGGGACAGTAAGAATGAACACTGAAGCTTTCTTT. Translation gives CASSLFTGTVRMNTEAFF.

This clonotype was recorded many times. The chain uses TRBV2 and TRBJ2-2; TRBD2 is a possible D gene (5 bases). The CDR3 loop spans 12 amino acids. Germline lookup yields CDR1 SNHLY and CDR2 FYNNEI. V lost 11 bases, J lost 4 bases, and 11 bases lay in between. CDR3 region: CAAMRVTGELFF. CDR3 coding DNA: TGTGCCGCGATGCGGGTCACCGGGGAGCTGTTTTTT. Combining the CDR3 with reference TRBV2 and TRBJ2-2 gives the whole variable domain EPEVTQTPSHQVTQMGQEVILRCVPISNHLYFYWYRQILGQKVEFLVSFYNNEISEKSEIFDDQFSVERPDGSNFTLKIRSTKLEDSAMYFCAAMRVTGELFFGEGSRLTVL.

This clonotype was found many times. This chain joins TRBV12-3 or TRBV12-4 and TRBJ1-5, with 9 positions matching TRBD1. The V gene end was trimmed by 4 bases and the J gene end by 0 bases; junction bases not matched to a gene: 4. The CDR3 is 16 amino acids. CDR3 sequence: CASSSGQGHSNQPQHF. The CDR3 region has the DNA TGTGCCAGCAGTTCGGGACAGGGACATAGCAATCAGCCCCAGCATTTT.

This clonotype was detected ten times or more. This chain joins TRBV12-3 or TRBV12-4 and TRBJ2-5; TRBD2 might be the D (6 bases). The CDR3 is 14 amino acids. V lost 2 bases to trimming and J lost 5 bases, with 12 bases between them. The CDR3, as DNA: TGTGCCAGCAGTTTAATCGGGAGTTTTGAGACCCAGTACTTC. This translates into CASSLIGSFETQYF.

This clonotype has more than one count but fewer than ten. The chain recombines TRBV4-1 with TRBJ2-7; the D gene is possibly TRBD1 (6 bases). Per germline, CDR1 MGHRA and CDR2 YSYEKL. Trimming stripped 2 bases from V and 2 bases from J, with 13 bases between. CDR3 length: 15 amino acids. The CDR3 region is CASSQLGSGAYEQYF. Here the CDR3 DNA reads TGCGCCAGCAGCCAACTGGGGTCAGGGGCCTACGAGCAGTACTTC.

A few counts support this clonotype. The V gene is TRBV4-1, the J gene TRBJ1-4; 7 bases map to TRBD1. J lost 3 bases, V lost 0 bases, and 7 bases had no gene match. Germline CDR1 MGHRA, CDR2 YSYEKL. This CDR3 has 17 residues. CDR3: CASSQDPRQGSNEKLFF. The CDR3 nucleotides read TGCGCCAGCAGCCAAGACCCTCGACAGGGTTCTAATGAAAAACTGTTTTTT.

This clonotype appeared many times. This sequence joins TRBV7-9 and TRBJ2-7, with TRBD1 matching 9 bases. J gave up 5 bases and V 1 base, and 6 bases lay outside the gene matches. This CDR3 comprises 15 residues. The germline V gene encodes CDR1 SEHNR and CDR2 FQNEAQ (reference sequence). DNA of the CDR3: TGTGCCAGCAGCTTAGTGGGACAGGGCATCCACGAGCAGTACTTC. Translation gives CASSLVGQGIHEQYF.

This clonotype was observed at least ten times. The chain links TRBV12-3 or TRBV12-4 to TRBJ2-7; possible D gene TRBD1, 5 bases. CDR3 size: 14 residues. Trimming shortened V by 2 bases and J by 7 bases, and 15 bases separated the two germline ends. In DNA, the CDR3 is TGTGCCAGCAGTTTACAATCAGGGCAGGGAGAGCAGTACTTC. It is translated as CASSLQSGQGEQYF.

This clonotype was counted many times. J is TRBJ1-2 and V is TRBV12-3 or TRBV12-4; 7 bases fit TRBD1. CDR3 length: 17 amino acids. V gave up 5 bases and J gave up 2 bases; unmatched junction bases: 14. The CDR3 loop is CASSIKPQGSLNYGYTF. CDR3 nucleotide sequence: TGTGCCAGCAGTATAAAACCACAGGGGAGTTTAAACTATGGCTACACCTTC.

The chain has TRBV6-5 and TRBJ2-4; D remains unclear. This CDR3 has 14 amino acids. CDR1 MNHEY and CDR2 SVGAGI come from the germline V gene. Trimming shortened V by 4 bases and J by 0 bases, and 7 bases separated the two germline ends. The CDR3 DNA sequence: TGTGCCAGCAGTTCGGTTCTAGCCAAAAACATTCAGTACTTC. This encodes CASSSVLAKNIQYF.

This clonotype was seen ten or more times. V gene TRBV7-2 combines with J gene TRBJ2-7; D is unresolved. The CDR3 spans 11 residues. The V end was cut by 5 bases, the J end by 4 bases, with 6 bases between. Germline CDR1 is SGHTA and CDR2 is FQGNSA. The CDR3: CASSTEYEQYF. CDR3 DNA: TGTGCCAGCAGCACCGAGTACGAGCAGTACTTC.

Ten or more counts support this clonotype. This sequence joins TRBV28 and TRBJ1-5; 8 bases agree with TRBD1. CDR3 length: 15 amino acids. The germline V gene has CDR1 MDHEN and CDR2 SYDVKM. V lost 4 bases to trimming and J lost 4 bases; unmatched junction nucleotides: 6. The CDR3 nucleotides are TGTGCCAGCAGTTCCGGGACAGGTACTAATCAGCCCCAGCATTTT. It specifies CASSSGTGTNQPQHF.

This clonotype was counted between two and nine times. The genes are TRBV12-3 or TRBV12-4 and TRBJ1-1; D gene unclear. The V gene lost 4 bases and the J gene lost 3 bases, with 6 bases spanning the gap. The CDR3 contains 12 residues. The CDR3 DNA is TGTGCCAGCAGTTCACCGGACACTGAAGCTTTCTTT. This sequence encodes CASSSPDTEAFF.

This clonotype was counted ten times or more. The J gene is TRBJ2-6, the V gene TRBV27, with TRBD1 identical over 9 bases. V trimming: 6 bases; J trimming: 0 bases; junction bases outside the gene matches: 6. There are 17 residues in the CDR3. Germline loops: CDR1 MNHEY, CDR2 SMNVEV (reference sequence). CDR3 sequence (DNA): TGTGCCAGCAGATGGACAGGGGTGTCCTCTGGGGCCAACGTCCTGACTTTC. It yields the protein CASRWTGVSSGANVLTF. The whole variable domain, remainder taken from reference TRBV27 and TRBJ2-6, is EAQVTQNPRYLITVTGKKLTVTCSQNMNHEYMSWYRQDPGLGLRQIYYSMNVEVTDKGDVPEGYKVSRKEKRNFPLILESPSPNQTSLYFCASRWTGVSSGANVLTFGAGSRLTVL.

The sample holds many counts of this clonotype. The chain couples TRBV20-1 to TRBJ2-5, with D perhaps TRBD1 (6 bases). CDR1 and CDR2 (germline): DFQATT, SNEGSKA (reference sequence). V shed 5 bases and J shed 4 bases, with 17 bases lying between them. The CDR3 has 14 residues. CDR3 coding DNA: TGCAGTGCTGGCCTCAACAGGGAAATAGAGACCCAGTACTTC. Translated, it gives CSAGLNREIETQYF.

Many counts were recorded for this clonotype. V and J are TRBV30 and TRBJ1-5; no definite D call. Germline loops: CDR1 GTSNPN, CDR2 SVGIG (reference sequence). The CDR3 extends over 16 amino acids. V gave up 3 bases and J gave up 2 bases, with 17 bases separating them. The CDR3 coding sequence is TGTGCCTGGAGCCCCTCGGGGAGTCTTGGCAATCAGCCCCAGCATTTT. It codes for CAWSPSGSLGNQPQHF.

This clonotype has ten or more counts. V gene TRBV20-1 combines with J gene TRBJ2-2, with a possible D match to TRBD1 (6 bases). The CDR3 is made up of 14 amino acids. CDR1 DFQATT and CDR2 SNEGSKA come from the germline V gene (reference sequence). V gave up 3 bases and J gave up 2 bases, with 10 bases separating them. The CDR3 spells CSASPGHNTGELFF. CDR3 nucleotide sequence: TGCAGTGCTAGCCCGGGACATAACACCGGGGAGCTGTTTTTT.